The next 5 T cell receptor beta chains were all read from a single sample in a study of CD8 T cells in ankylosing spondylitis. TCRdb recomputed calls from the 5' RACE reads with MiXCR, one row per CDR3 protein. The repertoire consists of just under 350,000 distinct CDR3 sequences, with roughly 14% occurring once and the leading ten covering around 0.99%. The sample comprised blood, either unsorted or a sorted T cell fraction (not recorded which). These receptors all stem from a male donor with ankylosing spondylitis or in good health (not recorded which).

This clonotype has ten or more counts. DNA of the CDR3: TGCGCCAGCAGCTTGGGGGACACAGATACGCAGTATTTT. This codes for CASSLGDTDTQYF. The V gene is TRBV5-1, the J gene TRBJ2-3; D is uncertain. V was clipped by 0 bases and J by 2 bases, with 4 bases between them. Germline V CDR1 and CDR2: SGHRS, YFSETQ. The CDR3 consists of 13 residues.

The chain has TRBV20-1 and TRBJ1-2; D is uncertain. The CDR3 runs to 13 residues. Germline CDR1 and CDR2: DFQATT and SNEGSKA (reference sequence). V lost 2 bases to trimming and J lost 8 bases, with 15 bases between them. CDR3 loop: CSARLGGYSGYTF. Here the CDR3 DNA reads TGCAGTGCTAGACTTGGTGGGTACAGCGGCTACACCTTC.

This sequence joins TRBV27 and TRBJ1-1, with 7 nucleotides matching TRBD1. CDR1 and CDR2 (germline): MNHEY, SMNVEV (reference sequence). V lost 2 bases, J lost 0 bases, and 12 bases stayed unmatched. The CDR3 covers 18 residues. CDR3 sequence (DNA): TGTGCCAGCAGTTTAGGGCAGGGGGATCCCGCGATGAACACTGAAGCTTTCTTT. Amino acids: CASSLGQGDPAMNTEAFF.

The J gene is TRBJ2-3, the V gene TRBV6-5; 9 bases map to TRBD1. J was trimmed by 2 bases and V by 0 bases; bases with no gene match: 6. CDR1 and CDR2 from the germline V gene are MNHEY and SVGAGI. The length of the CDR3 is 17 residues. CDR3 in amino acids: CASSYSGTGIPTDTQYF. CDR3 coding DNA: TGTGCCAGCAGTTACTCCGGGACAGGGATCCCCACAGATACGCAGTATTTT.

This chain links TRBV5-1 with TRBJ2-7; D possibly corresponds to TRBD1 (7 bases). Trimming left V 4 bases short and J 7 bases short, with 18 bases between. CDR3 length: 14 residues. Looked up from germline, CDR1 is SGHRS and CDR2 is YFSETQ. This CDR3 reads CASSPRDRSLEQYF. The CDR3 bases are TGCGCCAGCAGCCCGCGGGACAGATCTCTGGAGCAGTACTTC.